This T cell receptor beta chain appears in the sequencing data of a study of T cell responses to AZD1222 COVID-19 vaccine. General study results and limits: The study reported that nearly half of spike-specific TCRs target unmutated variant regions. Seropositive status at baseline applied to only 5 to 7 AZD1222 recipients. White British ancestry dominated among donors, who included more females, and clonal diversity was possibly underestimated. Spike-specific TCRs gained breadth and depth after people received two AZD1222 doses.

Of note for this clone: Its antigen is undetermined.

Trimming removed 0 bases from V and 1 base from J, with 4 bases in between. This CDR3 is built from 14 residues. Germline assignment: CDR1 SEHNR and CDR2 FQNEAQ (reference sequence). Profiled with immunoSEQ multiplex PCR; TCRdb holds only in-frame clones, not every one. The data hold over 120,000 clones, with about 90% observed a single time. This receptor was obtained from an adult in good health. The rearrangement uses TRBV7-9 and TRBJ1-5; D remains ambiguous. The sample was peripheral blood, taken on day 0 of AZD1222 vaccination. The CDR3 here is CASSLAGSNQPQHF. CDR3 in DNA: TGTGCCAGCAGCTTAGCCGGGAGCAATCAGCCCCAGCATTTT.